One and the same sample provided the 8 T cell receptor beta chains below, sequenced in a study of siplizumab effects on memory and regulatory T cells. Generated by immunoSEQ multiplex PCR, the TCRdb table keeps only in-frame clones and is missing some. The data hold roughly 97,000 clones, with more than 85% observed a single time. Material for sequencing was Tregs sorted from blood. The receptors shown here come from a human donor in good health.

The V call is TRBV6-6, the J call TRBJ1-1; D not certain. Trimming shortened V by 6 bases and J by 1 base, and 6 bases separated the two germline ends. The CDR3 is 12 residues long. The germline V gene has CDR1 MNHNY and CDR2 SVGAGI (reference sequence). DNA of the CDR3: TGTGCCAGCAGGGGCGGGAACACTGAAGCTTTCTTT. Protein sequence: CASRGGNTEAFF.

V gene TRBV5-1 combines with J gene TRBJ2-3; D call uncertain. V lost 1 base, J lost 7 bases, and 10 bases lay in between. This CDR3 region has 13 residues. Germline V lookup: CDR1 SGHRS, CDR2 YFSETQ. CDR3 DNA sequence: TGCGCCAGCAGCTTGTCTGGGCCAAATACGCAGTATTTT. Translation gives CASSLSGPNTQYF.

The CDR3 DNA is TGTGCCAGCAGCGTAGCTCCCGTGGCGGGAAACATTCAGTACTTC. Translating gives CASSVAPVAGNIQYF. The gene calls are TRBV9 and TRBJ2-4; D perhaps matches TRBD2 (5 bases). Germline V CDR1 and CDR2: SGDLS, YYNGEE. V lost 0 bases, J lost 6 bases, and 13 bases lay in between. The CDR3 spans 15 residues.

V is TRBV6-6 and J is TRBJ1-1, with 7 bases aligning to TRBD1. The CDR3 extends over 16 amino acids. Germline lookup yields CDR1 MNHNY and CDR2 SVGAGI (reference sequence). V lost 5 bases to trimming and J lost 0 bases; unmatched junction nucleotides: 9. CDR3 residues: CASSPSTDRVNTEAFF. The CDR3 region has the DNA TGTGCCAGCAGTCCATCAACCGACAGGGTGAACACTGAAGCTTTCTTT.

The J gene is TRBJ2-1, the V gene TRBV7-8; 9 nucleotides match TRBD1. CDR1 is SGHVS, CDR2 FQNEAQ, per germline. The CDR3 extends over 15 amino acids. The V segment lost 4 bases and the J segment 6 bases; nucleotides outside the gene matches: 7. In nucleotides, the CDR3 is TGTGCCAGCAGCTCCGGGACAGGGAAGGTCAATGAGCAGTTCTTC. Translation gives CASSSGTGKVNEQFF. Drawing the rest from reference TRBV7-8 and TRBJ2-1, the complete variable domain is GAGVSQSPRYKVAKRGQDVALRCDPISGHVSLFWYQQALGQGPEFLTYFQNEAQLDKSGLPSDRFFAERPEGSVSTLKIQRTQQEDSAVYLCASSSGTGKVNEQFFGPGTRLTVL.

The chain employs TRBV6-1 and TRBJ1-5; TRBD1 aligns across 7 bases. The junction had 9 bases not matched to a gene; V was cut back by 6 bases and J by 4 bases. This CDR3 has 15 residues. Germline values: CDR1 MNHNS, CDR2 SASEGT. The CDR3 here is CASRAQGVVNQPQHF. As DNA, the CDR3 is TGTGCCAGCAGAGCTCAGGGGGTTGTGAATCAGCCCCAGCATTTT.

The V call is TRBV4-2, the J call TRBJ1-1; 9 nucleotides align to TRBD1. Per the germline V gene, CDR1 is LGHNA and CDR2 is YNFKEQ. J was trimmed by 5 bases and V by 3 bases; bases with no gene match: 16. The CDR3 has 18 residues. This CDR3 is CASSQRHNRGRARTEAFF. CDR3 sequence (DNA): TGTGCCAGCAGCCAGCGGCACAACAGGGGGCGCGCCCGTACTGAAGCTTTCTTT.

The chain combines TRBV11-3 with TRBJ2-1, with 7 bases identical to TRBD1. The germline gives CDR1 SGHNT, CDR2 YENEEA. Losses at the gene ends were 8 bases for V and 15 bases for J; bases not matched to a gene: 16. The CDR3 contains 13 residues. The CDR3 region is CASGEGADLGPFF. The CDR3 nucleotides are TGTGCCAGCGGTGAGGGGGCGGATTTAGGGCCGTTCTTC.